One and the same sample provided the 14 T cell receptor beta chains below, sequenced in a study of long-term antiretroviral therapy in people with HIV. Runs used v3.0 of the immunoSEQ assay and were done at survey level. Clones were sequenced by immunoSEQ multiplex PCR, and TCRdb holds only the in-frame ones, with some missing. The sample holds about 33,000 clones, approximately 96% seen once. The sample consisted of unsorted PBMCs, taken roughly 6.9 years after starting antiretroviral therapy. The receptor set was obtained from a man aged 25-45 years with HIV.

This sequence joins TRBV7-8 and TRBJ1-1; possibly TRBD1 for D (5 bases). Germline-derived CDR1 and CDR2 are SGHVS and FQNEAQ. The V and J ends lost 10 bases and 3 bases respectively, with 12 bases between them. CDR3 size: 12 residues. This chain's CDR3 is CATYQGYTEAFF. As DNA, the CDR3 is TGTGCCACCTATCAGGGTTACACTGAAGCTTTCTTT.

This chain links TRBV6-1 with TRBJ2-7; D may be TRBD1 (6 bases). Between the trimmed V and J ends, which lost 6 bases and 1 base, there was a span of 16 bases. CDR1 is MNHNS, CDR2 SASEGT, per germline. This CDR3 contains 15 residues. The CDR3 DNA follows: TGTGCCAGCAGCCCTGGGGAAGGGGGTTCCTACGAGCAGTACTTC. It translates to CASSPGEGGSYEQYF.

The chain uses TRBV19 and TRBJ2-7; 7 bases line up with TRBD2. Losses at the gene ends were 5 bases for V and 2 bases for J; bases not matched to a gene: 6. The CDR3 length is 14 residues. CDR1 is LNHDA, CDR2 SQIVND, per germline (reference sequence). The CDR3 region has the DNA TGTGCCAGTAGTTCAACCGGGACTACCTACGAGCAGTACTTC. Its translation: CASSSTGTTYEQYF.

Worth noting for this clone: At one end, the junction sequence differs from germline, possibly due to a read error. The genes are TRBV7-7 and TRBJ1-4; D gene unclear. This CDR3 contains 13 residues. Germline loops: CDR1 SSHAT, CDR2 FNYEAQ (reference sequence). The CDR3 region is CASSRLIGEKLFF. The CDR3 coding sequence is TGTGCTAGCAGCCGACTAATTGGAGAAAAACTGTTTTTT. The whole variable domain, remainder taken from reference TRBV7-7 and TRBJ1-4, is GAGVSQSPRYKVTKRGQDVTLRCDPISSHATLYWYQQALGQGPEFLTYFNYEAQPDKSGLPSDRFSAERPEGSISTLTIQRTEQRDSAMYRCASSRLIGEKLFFGSGTQLSVL.

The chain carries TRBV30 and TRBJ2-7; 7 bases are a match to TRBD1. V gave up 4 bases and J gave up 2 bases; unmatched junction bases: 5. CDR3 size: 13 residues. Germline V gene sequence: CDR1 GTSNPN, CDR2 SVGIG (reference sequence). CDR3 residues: CAWTRDRTYEQYF. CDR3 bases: TGTGCCTGGACCCGGGACAGAACCTACGAGCAGTACTTC.

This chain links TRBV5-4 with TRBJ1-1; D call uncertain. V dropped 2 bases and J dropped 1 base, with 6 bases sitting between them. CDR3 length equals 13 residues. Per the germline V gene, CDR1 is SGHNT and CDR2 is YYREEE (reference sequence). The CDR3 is CASSLVSNTEAFF. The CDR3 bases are TGTGCCAGCAGCTTAGTCTCGAACACTGAAGCTTTCTTT.

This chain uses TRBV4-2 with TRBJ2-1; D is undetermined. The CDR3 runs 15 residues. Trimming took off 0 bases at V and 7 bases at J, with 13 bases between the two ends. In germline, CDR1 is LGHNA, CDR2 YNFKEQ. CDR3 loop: CASSQESTDGNEQFF. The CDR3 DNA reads TGTGCCAGCAGCCAAGAGTCCACAGATGGTAATGAGCAGTTCTTC.

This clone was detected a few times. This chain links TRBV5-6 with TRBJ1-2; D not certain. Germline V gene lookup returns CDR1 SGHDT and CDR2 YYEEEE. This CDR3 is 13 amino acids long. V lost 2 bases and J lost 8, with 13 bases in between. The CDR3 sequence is CASSFQALGGYTF. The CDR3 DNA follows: TGTGCCAGCAGCTTTCAGGCCCTAGGAGGCTACACCTTC.

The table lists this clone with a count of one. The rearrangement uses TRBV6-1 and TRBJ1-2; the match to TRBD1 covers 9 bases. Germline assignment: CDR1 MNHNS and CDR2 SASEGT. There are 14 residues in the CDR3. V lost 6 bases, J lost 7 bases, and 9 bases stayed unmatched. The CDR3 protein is CASRSDRGRFGYTF. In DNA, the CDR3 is TGTGCCAGCAGGTCCGACAGGGGGAGGTTTGGCTACACCTTC.

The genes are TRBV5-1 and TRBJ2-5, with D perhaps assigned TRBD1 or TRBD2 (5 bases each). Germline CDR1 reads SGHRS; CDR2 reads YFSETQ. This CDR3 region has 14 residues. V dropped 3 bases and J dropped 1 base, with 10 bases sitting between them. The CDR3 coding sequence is TGCGCCAGCAGCTGGGACGGGGTCCAAGAGACCCAGTACTTC. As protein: CASSWDGVQETQYF.

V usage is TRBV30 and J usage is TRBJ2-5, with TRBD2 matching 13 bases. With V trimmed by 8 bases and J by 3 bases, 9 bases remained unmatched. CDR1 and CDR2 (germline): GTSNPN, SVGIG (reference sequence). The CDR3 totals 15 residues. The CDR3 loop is CAREPGLAGKETQYF. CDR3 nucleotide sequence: TGTGCCCGCGAACCGGGACTAGCGGGAAAAGAGACCCAGTACTTC.

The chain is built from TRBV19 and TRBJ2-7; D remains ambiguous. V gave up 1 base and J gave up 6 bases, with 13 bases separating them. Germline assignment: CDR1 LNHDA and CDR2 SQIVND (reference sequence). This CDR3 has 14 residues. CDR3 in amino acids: CASSIVGDDTEQYF. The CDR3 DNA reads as TGTGCCAGTAGTATAGTCGGAGACGACACCGAGCAGTACTTC.

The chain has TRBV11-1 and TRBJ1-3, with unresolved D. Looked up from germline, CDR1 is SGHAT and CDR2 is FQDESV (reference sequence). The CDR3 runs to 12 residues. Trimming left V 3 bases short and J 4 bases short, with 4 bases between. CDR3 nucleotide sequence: TGTGCCAGCAGCTTTACCGGAAACACCATATATTTT. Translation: CASSFTGNTIYF.

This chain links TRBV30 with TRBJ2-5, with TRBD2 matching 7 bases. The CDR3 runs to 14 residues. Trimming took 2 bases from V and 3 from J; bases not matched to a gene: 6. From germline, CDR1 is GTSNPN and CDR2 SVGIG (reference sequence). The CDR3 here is CAWSPGGNKETQYF. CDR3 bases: TGTGCCTGGAGTCCGGGGGGTAACAAAGAGACCCAGTACTTC.